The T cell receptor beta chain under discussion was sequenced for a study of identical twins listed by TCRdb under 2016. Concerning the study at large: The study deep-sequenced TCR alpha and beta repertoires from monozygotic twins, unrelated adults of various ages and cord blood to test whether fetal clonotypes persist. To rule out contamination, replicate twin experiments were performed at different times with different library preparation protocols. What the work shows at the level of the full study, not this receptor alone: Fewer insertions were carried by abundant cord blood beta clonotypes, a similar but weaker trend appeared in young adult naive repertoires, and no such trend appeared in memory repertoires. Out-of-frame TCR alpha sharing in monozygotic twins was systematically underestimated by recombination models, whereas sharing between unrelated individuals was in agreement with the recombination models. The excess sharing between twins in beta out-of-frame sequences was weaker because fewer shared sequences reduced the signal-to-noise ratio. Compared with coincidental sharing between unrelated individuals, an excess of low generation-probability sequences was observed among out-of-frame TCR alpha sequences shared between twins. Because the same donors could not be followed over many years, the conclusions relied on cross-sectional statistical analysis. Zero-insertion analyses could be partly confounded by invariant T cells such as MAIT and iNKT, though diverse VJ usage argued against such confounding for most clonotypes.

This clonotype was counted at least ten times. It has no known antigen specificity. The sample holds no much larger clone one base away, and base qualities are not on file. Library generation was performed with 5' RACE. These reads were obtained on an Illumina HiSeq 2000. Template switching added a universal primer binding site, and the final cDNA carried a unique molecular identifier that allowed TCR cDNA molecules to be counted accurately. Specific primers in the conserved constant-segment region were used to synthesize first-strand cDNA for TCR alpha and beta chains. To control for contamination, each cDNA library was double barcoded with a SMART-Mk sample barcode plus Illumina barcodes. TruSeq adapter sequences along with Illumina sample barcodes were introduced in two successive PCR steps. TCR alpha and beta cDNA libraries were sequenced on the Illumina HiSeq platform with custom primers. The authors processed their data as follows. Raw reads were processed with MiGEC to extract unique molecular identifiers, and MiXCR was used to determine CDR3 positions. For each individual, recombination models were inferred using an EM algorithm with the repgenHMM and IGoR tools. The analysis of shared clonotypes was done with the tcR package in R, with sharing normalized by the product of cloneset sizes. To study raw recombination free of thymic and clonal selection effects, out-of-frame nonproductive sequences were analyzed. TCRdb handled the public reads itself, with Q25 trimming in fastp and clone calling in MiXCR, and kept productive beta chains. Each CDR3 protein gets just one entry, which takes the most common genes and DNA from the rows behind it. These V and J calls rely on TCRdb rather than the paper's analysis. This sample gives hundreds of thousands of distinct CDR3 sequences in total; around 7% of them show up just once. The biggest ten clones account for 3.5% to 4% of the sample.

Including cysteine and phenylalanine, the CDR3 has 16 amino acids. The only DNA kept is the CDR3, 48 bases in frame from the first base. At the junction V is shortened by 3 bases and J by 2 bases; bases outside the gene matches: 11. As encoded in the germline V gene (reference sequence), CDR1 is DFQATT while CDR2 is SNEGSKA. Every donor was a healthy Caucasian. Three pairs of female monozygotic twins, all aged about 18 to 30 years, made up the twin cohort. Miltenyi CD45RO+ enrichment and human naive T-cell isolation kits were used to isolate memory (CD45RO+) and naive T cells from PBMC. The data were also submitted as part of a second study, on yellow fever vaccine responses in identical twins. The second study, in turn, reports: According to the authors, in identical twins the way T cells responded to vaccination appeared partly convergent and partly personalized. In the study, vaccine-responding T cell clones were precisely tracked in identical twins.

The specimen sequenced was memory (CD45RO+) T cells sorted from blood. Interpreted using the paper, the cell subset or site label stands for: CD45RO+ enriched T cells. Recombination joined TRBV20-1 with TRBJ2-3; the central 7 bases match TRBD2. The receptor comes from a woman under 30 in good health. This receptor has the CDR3 CSARIPPSGPTDTQYF. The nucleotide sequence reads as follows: TGCAGTGCTAGGATCCCACCTAGCGGACCCACAGATACGCAGTATTTT.